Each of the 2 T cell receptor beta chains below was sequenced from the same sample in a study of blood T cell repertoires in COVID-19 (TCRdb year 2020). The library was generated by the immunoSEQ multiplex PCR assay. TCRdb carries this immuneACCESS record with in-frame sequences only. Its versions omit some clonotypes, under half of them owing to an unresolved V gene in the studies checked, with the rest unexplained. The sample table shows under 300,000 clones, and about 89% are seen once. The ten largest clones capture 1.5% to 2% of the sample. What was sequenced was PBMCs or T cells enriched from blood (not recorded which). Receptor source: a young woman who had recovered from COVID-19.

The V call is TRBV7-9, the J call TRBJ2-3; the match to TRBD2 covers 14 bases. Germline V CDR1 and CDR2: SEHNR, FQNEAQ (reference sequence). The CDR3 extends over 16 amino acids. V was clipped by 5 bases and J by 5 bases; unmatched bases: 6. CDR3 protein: CASSLTSGRAIDTQYF. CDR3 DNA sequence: TGTGCCAGCAGCCTGACTAGCGGGAGGGCCATAGATACGCAGTATTTT.

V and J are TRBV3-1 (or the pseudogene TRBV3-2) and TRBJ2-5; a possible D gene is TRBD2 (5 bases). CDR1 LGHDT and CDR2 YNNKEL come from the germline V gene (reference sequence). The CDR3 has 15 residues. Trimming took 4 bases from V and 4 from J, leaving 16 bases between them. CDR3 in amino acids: CASSPRGLVRETQYF. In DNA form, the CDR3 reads TGTGCCAGCAGCCCCCGGGGTCTCGTAAGAGAGACCCAGTACTTC.